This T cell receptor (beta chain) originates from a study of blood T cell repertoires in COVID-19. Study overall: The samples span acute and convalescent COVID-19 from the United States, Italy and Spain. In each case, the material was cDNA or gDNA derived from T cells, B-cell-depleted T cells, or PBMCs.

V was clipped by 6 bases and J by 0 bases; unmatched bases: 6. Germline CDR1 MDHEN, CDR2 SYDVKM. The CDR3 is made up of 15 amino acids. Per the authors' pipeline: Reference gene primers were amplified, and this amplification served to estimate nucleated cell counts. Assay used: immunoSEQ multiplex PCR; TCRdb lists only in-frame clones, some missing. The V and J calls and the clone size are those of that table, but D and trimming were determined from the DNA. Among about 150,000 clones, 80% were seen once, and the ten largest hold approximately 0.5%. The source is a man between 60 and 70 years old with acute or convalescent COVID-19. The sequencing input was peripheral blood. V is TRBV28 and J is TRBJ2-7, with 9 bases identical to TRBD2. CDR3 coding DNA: TGTGCCAGCAGGGCTAGCGGGACCAACTCCTACGAGCAGTACTTC. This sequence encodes CASRASGTNSYEQYF.